This T cell receptor (beta chain) emerged from a study of glioma-infiltrating T cells. Ten or more counts support this clonotype. Its antigen is still unknown. Using RNA template, CDR3s of TCR alpha and beta were amplified with iRepertoire arm-PCR. MiXCR, applied by TCRdb to the multiplex PCR reads, yields one record per CDR3 protein. The sample carries around 97,000 distinct CDR3 sequences, roughly 30% recorded once. This CDR3 contains 14 residues. Trimming cost V 3 bases and J 4 bases; bases outside gene matches: 3. In germline, CDR1 is SGHTA, CDR2 FQGNSA. Broader study findings: Tissue-blood divergence was below expectation in non-neoplastic patients, above in gliomas. Tissue and blood shared very few CDR3 sequences.

This TCR derives from a human donor with low-grade glioma or glioblastoma, undergoing nonglioma brain surgery, or in good health (not recorded which). Source material: glioma tissue, nonneoplastic brain tissue, or PBMCs (not recorded which). The rearrangement uses TRBV7-2 and TRBJ2-3; TRBD2 agrees at 8 bases. The CDR3 sequence is CASSFGGGADTQYF. CDR3 bases: TGTGCCAGCAGCTTCGGGGGGGGGGCAGATACGCAGTATTTT.